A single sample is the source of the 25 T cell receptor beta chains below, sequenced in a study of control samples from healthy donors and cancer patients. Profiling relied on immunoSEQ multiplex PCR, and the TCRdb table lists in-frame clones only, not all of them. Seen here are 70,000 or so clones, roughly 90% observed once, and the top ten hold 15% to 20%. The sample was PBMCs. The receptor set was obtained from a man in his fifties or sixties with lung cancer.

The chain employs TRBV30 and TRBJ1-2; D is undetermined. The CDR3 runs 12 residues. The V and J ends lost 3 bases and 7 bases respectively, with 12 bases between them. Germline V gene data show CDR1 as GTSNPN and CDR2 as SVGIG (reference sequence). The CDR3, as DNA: TGTGCCTGGAGGTCCTACTGGGGTGGCTACACCTTC. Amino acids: CAWRSYWGGYTF. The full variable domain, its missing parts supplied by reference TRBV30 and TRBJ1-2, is SQTIHQWPATLVQPVGSPLSLECTVEGTSNPNLYWYRQAAGRGLQLLFYSVGIGQISSEVPQNLSASRPQDRQFILSSKKLLLSDSGFYLCAWRSYWGGYTFGSGTRLTVV.

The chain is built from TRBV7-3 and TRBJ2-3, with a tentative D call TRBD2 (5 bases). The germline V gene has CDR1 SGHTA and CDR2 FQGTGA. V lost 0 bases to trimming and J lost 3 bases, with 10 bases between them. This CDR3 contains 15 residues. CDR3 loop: CASSLTLANTDTQYF. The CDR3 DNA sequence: TGTGCCAGCAGCTTAACCCTAGCCAATACAGATACGCAGTATTTT. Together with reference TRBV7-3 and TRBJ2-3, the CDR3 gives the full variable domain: GAGVSQTPSNKVTEKGKYVELRCDPISGHTALYWYRQSLGQGPEFLIYFQGTGAADDSGLPNDRFFAVRPEGSVSTLKIQRTERGDSAVYLCASSLTLANTDTQYFGPGTRLTVL.

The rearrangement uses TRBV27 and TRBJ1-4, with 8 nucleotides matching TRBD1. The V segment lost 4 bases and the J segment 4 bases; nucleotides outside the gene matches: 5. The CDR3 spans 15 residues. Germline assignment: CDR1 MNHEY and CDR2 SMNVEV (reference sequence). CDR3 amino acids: CASSSTGAFNEKLFF. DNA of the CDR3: TGTGCCAGCAGTTCGACAGGGGCGTTTAATGAAAAACTGTTTTTT.

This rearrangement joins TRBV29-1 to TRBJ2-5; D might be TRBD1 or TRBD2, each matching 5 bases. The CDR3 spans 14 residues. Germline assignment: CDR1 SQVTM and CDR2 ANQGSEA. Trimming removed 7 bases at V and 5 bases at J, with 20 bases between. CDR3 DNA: TGCAGCGCGAGGGCCCAAGGGGCCGGGGAGACCCAGTACTTC. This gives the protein CSARAQGAGETQYF.

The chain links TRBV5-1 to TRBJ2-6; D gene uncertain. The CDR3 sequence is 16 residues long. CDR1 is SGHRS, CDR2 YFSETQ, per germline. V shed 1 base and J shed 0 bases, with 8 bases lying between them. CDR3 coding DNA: TGCGCCAGCAGCTTGTGGGATTTCTCTGGGGCCAACGTCCTGACTTTC. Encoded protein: CASSLWDFSGANVLTF.

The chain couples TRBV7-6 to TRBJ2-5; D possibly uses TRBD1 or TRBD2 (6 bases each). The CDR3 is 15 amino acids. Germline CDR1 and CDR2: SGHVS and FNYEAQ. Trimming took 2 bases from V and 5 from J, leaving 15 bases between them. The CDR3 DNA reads TGTGCCAGCAGCTTAAATGCCAGGGGAGGCGAGACCCAGTACTTC. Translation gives CASSLNARGGETQYF.

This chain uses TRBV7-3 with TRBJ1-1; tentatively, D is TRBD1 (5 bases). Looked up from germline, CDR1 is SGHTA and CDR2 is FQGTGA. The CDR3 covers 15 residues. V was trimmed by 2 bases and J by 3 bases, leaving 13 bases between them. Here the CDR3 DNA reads TGTGCCAGCAGCTTAGGTGCAGGGCGGGACACTGAAGCTTTCTTT. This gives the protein CASSLGAGRDTEAFF.

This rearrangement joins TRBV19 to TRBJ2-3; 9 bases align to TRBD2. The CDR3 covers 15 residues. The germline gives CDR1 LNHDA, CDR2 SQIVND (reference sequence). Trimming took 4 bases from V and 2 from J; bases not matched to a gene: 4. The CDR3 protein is CASSNSGGYTDTQYF. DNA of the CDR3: TGTGCCAGTAGTAATAGCGGGGGCTACACAGATACGCAGTATTTT. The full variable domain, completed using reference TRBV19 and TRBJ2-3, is DGGITQSPKYLFRKEGQNVTLSCEQNLNHDAMYWYRQDPGQGLRLIYYSQIVNDFQKGDIAEGYSVSREKKESFPLTVTSAQKNPTAFYLCASSNSGGYTDTQYFGPGTRLTVL.

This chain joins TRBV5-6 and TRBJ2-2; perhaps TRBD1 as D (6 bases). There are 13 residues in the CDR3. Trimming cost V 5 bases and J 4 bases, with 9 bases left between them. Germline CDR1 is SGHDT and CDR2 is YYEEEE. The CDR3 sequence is CASRDSPTGELFF. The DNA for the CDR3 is TGTGCCAGCAGGGACAGTCCCACCGGGGAGCTGTTTTTT.

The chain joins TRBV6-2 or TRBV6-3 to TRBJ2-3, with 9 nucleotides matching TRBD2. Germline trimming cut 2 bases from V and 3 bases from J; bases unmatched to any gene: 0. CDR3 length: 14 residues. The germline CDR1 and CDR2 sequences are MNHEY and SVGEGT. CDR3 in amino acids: CASSYAGGTDTQYF. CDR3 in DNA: TGTGCCAGCAGTTACGCGGGGGGGACAGATACGCAGTATTTT.

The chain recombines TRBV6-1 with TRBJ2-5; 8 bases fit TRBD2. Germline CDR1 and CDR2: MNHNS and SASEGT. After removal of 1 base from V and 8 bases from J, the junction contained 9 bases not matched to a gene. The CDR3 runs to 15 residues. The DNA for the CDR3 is TGTGCCAGCAGTGAAGGGGGGGGAGCGGGGGAAACCCAGTACTTC. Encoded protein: CASSEGGGAGETQYF.

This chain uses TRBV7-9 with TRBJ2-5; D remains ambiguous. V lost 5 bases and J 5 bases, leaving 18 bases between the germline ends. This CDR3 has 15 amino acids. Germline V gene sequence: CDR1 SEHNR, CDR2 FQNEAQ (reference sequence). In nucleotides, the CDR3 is TGTGCCAGCAGCCGCCCGGCAGGACCTGAGGAGACCCAGTACTTC. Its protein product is CASSRPAGPEETQYF.

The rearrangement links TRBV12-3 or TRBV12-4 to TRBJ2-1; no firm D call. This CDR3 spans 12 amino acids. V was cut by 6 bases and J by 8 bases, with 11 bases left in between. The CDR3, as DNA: TGTGCCAGCAGCACGGGTCGGTATGAGCAGTTCTTC. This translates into CASSTGRYEQFF.

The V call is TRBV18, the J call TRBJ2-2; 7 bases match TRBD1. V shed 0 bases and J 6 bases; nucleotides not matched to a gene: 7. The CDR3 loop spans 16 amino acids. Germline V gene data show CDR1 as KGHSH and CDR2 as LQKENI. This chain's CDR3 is CASSPPTVTGAGELFF. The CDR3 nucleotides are TGTGCCAGCTCACCACCTACCGTCACAGGGGCCGGGGAGCTGTTTTTT.

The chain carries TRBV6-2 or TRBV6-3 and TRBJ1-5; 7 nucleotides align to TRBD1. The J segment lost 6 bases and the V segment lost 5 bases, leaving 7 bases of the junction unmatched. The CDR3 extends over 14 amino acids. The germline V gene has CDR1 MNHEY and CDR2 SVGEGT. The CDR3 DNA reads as TGTGCCAGCAGTCCACAGGGGTTCGGTCAGCCCCAGCATTTT. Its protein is CASSPQGFGQPQHF.

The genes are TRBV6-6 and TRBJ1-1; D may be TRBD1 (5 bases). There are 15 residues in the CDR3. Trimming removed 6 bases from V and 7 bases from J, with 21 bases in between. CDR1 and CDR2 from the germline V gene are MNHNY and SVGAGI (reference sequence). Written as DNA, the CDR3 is TGTGCCAGCAGCGCTCCATACCGGGACCGGGTTGAAGCTTTCTTT. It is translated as CASSAPYRDRVEAFF.

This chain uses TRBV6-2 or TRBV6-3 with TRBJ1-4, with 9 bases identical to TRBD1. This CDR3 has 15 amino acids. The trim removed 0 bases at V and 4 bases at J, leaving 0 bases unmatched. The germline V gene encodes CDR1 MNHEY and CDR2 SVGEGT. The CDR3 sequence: CASSYSTGGNEKLFF. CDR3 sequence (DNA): TGTGCCAGCAGTTACTCGACAGGGGGTAATGAAAAACTGTTTTTT.

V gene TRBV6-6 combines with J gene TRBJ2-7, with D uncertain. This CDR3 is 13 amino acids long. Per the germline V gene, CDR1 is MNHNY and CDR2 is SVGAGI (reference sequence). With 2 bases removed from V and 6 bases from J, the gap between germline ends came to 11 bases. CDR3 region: CASSYPGVGEQYV. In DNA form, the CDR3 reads TGTGCCAGCAGTTACCCGGGTGTGGGCGAGCAGTACGTC.

In DNA form, the CDR3 reads TGCGCCAGCAGTCGCGACAGGACCTCTGGAAACACCATATATTTT. Encoded protein: CASSRDRTSGNTIYF. The rearrangement uses TRBV5-1 and TRBJ1-3; possible D gene TRBD1, 6 bases. V was cut by 5 bases and J by 0 bases, with 12 bases left in between. Germline loops: CDR1 SGHRS, CDR2 YFSETQ. The CDR3 length is 15 residues.

The CDR3 protein is CASSTTGEGYTEAFF. The CDR3 DNA reads TGTGCCAGCAGTACGACAGGGGAGGGTTACACTGAAGCTTTCTTT. This sequence joins TRBV6-6 and TRBJ1-1; 8 bases agree with TRBD1. Germline CDR1 MNHNY, CDR2 SVGAGI (reference sequence). V trimming: 5 bases; J trimming: 3 bases; junction bases outside the gene matches: 8. CDR3 length: 15 residues.

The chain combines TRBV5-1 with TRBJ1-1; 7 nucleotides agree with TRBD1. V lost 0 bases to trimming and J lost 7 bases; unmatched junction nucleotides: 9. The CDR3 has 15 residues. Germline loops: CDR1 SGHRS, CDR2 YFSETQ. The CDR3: CASSLGGQSSGEAFF. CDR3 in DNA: TGCGCCAGCAGCTTGGGGGGACAGTCTTCTGGTGAAGCTTTCTTT.

For the CDR3, the DNA is TGCGCCAGCAGCTTGGAGTTAGCGGGGAGTATGTATGAGCAGTTCTTC. This gives the protein CASSLELAGSMYEQFF. The chain carries TRBV5-1 and TRBJ2-1; 8 nucleotides agree with TRBD2. Germline V gene data show CDR1 as SGHRS and CDR2 as YFSETQ. J gave up 8 bases and V 0 bases, and 10 bases lay outside the gene matches. The CDR3 has 16 amino acids.

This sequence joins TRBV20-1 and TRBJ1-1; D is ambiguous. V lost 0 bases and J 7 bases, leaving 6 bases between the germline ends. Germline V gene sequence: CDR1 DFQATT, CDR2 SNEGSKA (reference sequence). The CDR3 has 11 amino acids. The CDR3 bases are TGCAGTGCTAGAGAGATCAGTGAAGCTTTCTTT. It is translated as CSAREISEAFF.

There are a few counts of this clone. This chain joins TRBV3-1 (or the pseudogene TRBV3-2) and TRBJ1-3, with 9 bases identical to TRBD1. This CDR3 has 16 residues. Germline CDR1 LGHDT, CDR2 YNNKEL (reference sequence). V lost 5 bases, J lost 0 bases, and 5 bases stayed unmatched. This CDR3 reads CASSNGQGRSGNTIYF. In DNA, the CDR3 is TGTGCCAGCAGCAACGGACAGGGGCGCTCTGGAAACACCATATATTTT.

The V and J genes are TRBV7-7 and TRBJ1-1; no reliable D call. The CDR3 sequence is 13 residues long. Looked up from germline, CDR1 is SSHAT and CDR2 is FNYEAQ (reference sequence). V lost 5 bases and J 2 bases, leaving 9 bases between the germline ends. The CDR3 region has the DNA TGTGCCAGCAGCCCAGCGACTAACACTGAAGCTTTCTTT. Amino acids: CASSPATNTEAFF.